This is a list of T cell receptor beta chains from one sample in a study of preoperative IRX-2 immunotherapy in early breast cancer. TCRdb's table, derived via immunoSEQ multiplex PCR, lists solely in-frame clones and lacks some. The sample has about 33,000 clones; roughly 86% are singletons. The source was tumor tissue, collected after IRX-2 immunotherapy. The receptors here all came from a human donor with breast cancer. Both conserved end residues are part of each CDR3. A D gene is named only where the DNA matches it firmly. Clone sizes are given selectively: once, few, many, or a class where the clone is expanded.

j_call,d_call,clone_size,v_call,cdr3_nt,cdr3_aa
TRBJ1-1,TRBD1,-,TRBV5-1,TGCGCCAGCAGCCCTGGACAGGGATCCGTGGACACTGAAGCTTTCTTT,CASSPGQGSVDTEAFF
TRBJ2-1,TRBD2,once,TRBV11-1,TGTGCCAGCAGCACAGACTGGGGGGGATACAATGAGCAGTTCTTC,CASSTDWGGYNEQFF
TRBJ1-3,-,-,TRBV11-3,TGTGCCAGCAGCTTATCGCGGGCCTCTGGAAACACCATATATTTT,CASSLSRASGNTIYF
TRBJ2-3,-,-,TRBV6-8,TGTGCCAGCAGTTCCCTTAGGGGTCCAGATACGCAGTATTTT,CASSSLRGPDTQYF
TRBJ1-5,-,-,TRBV6-8,TGTGCCAGCATCAAGATACAGGGAGGGAGCAATCAGCCCCAGCATTTT,CASIKIQGGSNQPQHF
TRBJ2-7,-,-,TRBV14,TGTGCCAGCAGCCTCGGGACCGCGTACGAGCAGTACTTC,CASSLGTAYEQYF
TRBJ1-2,TRBD1,-,TRBV7-1,TGTGCCAGCAGCTTGTCGACAGGGAACTATGGCTACACCTTC,CASSLSTGNYGYTF
TRBJ2-1,TRBD2,-,TRBV9,TGTGCCAGCAGTGCCGGGGGGGCGAATGAGCAGTTCTTC,CASSAGGANEQFF
TRBJ1-1,-,-,TRBV5-1,TGCGCCAGCAGCTTGGAGGCAGCTCACCTGAACACTGAAGCTTTCTTT,CASSLEAAHLNTEAFF
TRBJ2-5,-,-,TRBV7-1,TGTGCCAGCAGCTTACGGGTCCGGGAGACCCAGTACTTC,CASSLRVRETQYF
TRBJ1-5,-,once,TRBV6-8,TGTGCCAGCAGTTACAGATATAGCAATCAGCCCCAGCATTTT,CASSYRYSNQPQHF
TRBJ2-2,-,once,TRBV11-3,TGTGCCAGCAGCCTAAGAGGGGCCGTGAACACCGGGGAGCTGTTTTTT,CASSLRGAVNTGELFF
TRBJ1-4,-,-,TRBV11-3,TGTGCCAGCAGCCAAGTAACTATTAATGAAAAACTGTTTTTT,CASSQVTINEKLFF
TRBJ1-2,TRBD1,-,TRBV11-3,TGTGCCAGCGGCCAGCTGGGGACAGGTGAAGGTGGCTACACCTTC,CASGQLGTGEGGYTF
TRBJ2-7,-,-,TRBV2,TGTGCCAGCAGTGAACCTGGGGATGGGTCCTACGAGCAGTACTTC,CASSEPGDGSYEQYF
TRBJ2-1,-,-,TRBV29-1,TGCAGCGTTGACCGGCCAGGGTACAATGAGCAGTTCTTC,CSVDRPGYNEQFF
TRBJ2-1,-,-,TRBV7-6,TGTGCCAGCAGCTTAGTCGAGTCCTACAATGAGCAGTTCTTC,CASSLVESYNEQFF
TRBJ2-1,TRBD2,-,TRBV29-1,TGCAGCGGAAGACTAGCGGGAGGGGCAGATGAGCAGTTCTTC,CSGRLAGGADEQFF
TRBJ1-1,-,-,TRBV10-3,TGTGCCATCAGTGAGTTAAACACTGAAGCTTTCTTT,CAISELNTEAFF
TRBJ2-1,-,once,TRBV19,TGTGCCAGTAGTACCCAGGGGGGAGAGCAGTTCTTC,CASSTQGGEQFF
TRBJ1-1,-,-,TRBV6-8,TGTGCCAGCATGTGGGGGGGTACAGGGAACACTGAAGCTTTCTTT,CASMWGGTGNTEAFF
TRBJ2-1,-,-,TRBV28,TGTGCCAGCAGTCTCCTTAGGGCCCAGACCGTTGTTGAGCAGTTCTTC,CASSLLRAQTVVEQFF
TRBJ1-4,-,-,TRBV6-8,TGTGCCAGCAGTTATTCGGTCTCTGGGACCGAAAAACTGTTTTTT,CASSYSVSGTEKLFF
TRBJ2-5,-,-,TRBV10-2,TGCGCCAGCAGTGAGCGGGGAGAGACCCAGTACTTC,CASSERGETQYF
TRBJ1-4,-,-,TRBV19,TGTGCCAGTAGTCCCCTGGGCTACAGGACAACTAATGAAAAACTGTTTTTT,CASSPLGYRTTNEKLFF
TRBJ1-1,-,-,TRBV19,TGTGCCAGTAAATGGGGCGCGGACACTGAAGCTTTCTTT,CASKWGADTEAFF
TRBJ1-1,-,-,TRBV19,TGTGCCAGTAGTACCCAGGGGACCGGGAACACTGAAGCTTTCTTT,CASSTQGTGNTEAFF